This T cell receptor (beta chain) was sequenced for a study of blood T cell repertoires in COVID-19. V lost 2 bases to trimming and J lost 0 bases, with 8 bases between them. The germline V gene has CDR1 SNHLY and CDR2 FYNNEI. There are 15 residues in the CDR3. Clones were read by immunoSEQ multiplex PCR, and TCRdb kept only the in-frame ones, dropping some. The table lists some 220,000 clones, 65% to 90% of them singletons. Sequenced input: peripheral blood. The sequence was obtained from a man aged 50 or older with active or convalescent COVID-19. The chain employs TRBV2 and TRBJ2-1; D is possibly TRBD1 (6 bases). CDR3 sequence reads: CASSEQGSSYNEQFF. In DNA, the CDR3 is TGTGCCAGCAGTGAACAGGGGAGCTCCTACAATGAGCAGTTCTTC. The full variable domain, in which reference TRBV2 and TRBJ2-1 provide the parts outside the CDR3, is EPEVTQTPSHQVTQMGQEVILRCVPISNHLYFYWYRQILGQKVEFLVSFYNNEISEKSEIFDDQFSVERPDGSNFTLKIRSTKLEDSAMYFCASSEQGSSYNEQFFGPGTRLTVL.